Listed below are T cell receptor beta chains from one sample, sequenced in a study of blood T cell repertoires in COVID-19. This table comes from immunoSEQ multiplex PCR, and its TCRdb copy is limited to in-frame clones, with some not included. The sample carries some 150,000 clones, around 86% recorded once. Input material: peripheral blood. The receptors here all came from a woman of 80 years or more in a cohort sampled during active or convalescent COVID-19. The CDR3 runs from the conserved cysteine through the conserved F or W. A D gene is named only where the DNA matches it firmly. Only some rows state a clone size, as once, few, many or a class for expanded clones.

>TRBV30|TRBJ1-2|NA|NA
CAWSVQGYYGYTF
TGTGCCTGGAGTGTACAGGGCTACTATGGCTACACCTTC
>TRBV5-1|TRBJ1-1|TRBD1|NA
CASSLGQGATEAFF
TGCGCCAGCAGCTTGGGGCAGGGGGCTACTGAAGCTTTCTTT
>TRBV19|TRBJ2-3|TRBD1|NA
CASSSRQGAPDTQYF
TGTGCCAGTAGTAGCCGGCAGGGGGCACCAGATACGCAGTATTTT
>TRBV4-1|TRBJ1-2|NA|NA
CASSSGNGYTF
TGCGCCAGCAGTTCAGGGAATGGCTACACCTTC
>TRBV5-6|TRBJ2-3|NA|NA
CASSLGGVGDTQYF
TGTGCCAGCAGCTTGGGAGGCGTCGGGGATACGCAGTATTTT
>TRBV6-5|TRBJ2-4|TRBD2|NA
CASRDRTSWNIQYF
TGTGCCAGCAGAGATAGGACTAGCTGGAACATTCAGTACTTC
>TRBV14|TRBJ2-1|TRBD1|NA
CASSEGTGFAKGGQFF
TGTGCCAGCAGCGAAGGGACAGGGTTCGCAAAAGGAGGGCAGTTCTTC
>TRBV2|TRBJ1-5|NA|NA
CASSGGELDQPQHF
TGTGCCAGCAGTGGGGGGGAGTTAGATCAGCCCCAGCATTTT
>TRBV27|TRBJ1-4|NA|NA
CASSPGGSTTNEKLFF
TGTGCCAGCAGTCCCGGAGGGAGTACGACTAATGAAAAACTGTTTTTT
>TRBV5-4|TRBJ2-7|NA|NA
CASSFEGYSGSYEQYF
TGTGCCAGCAGCTTCGAAGGTTACTCCGGGTCCTACGAGCAGTACTTC
>TRBV7-8|TRBJ2-5|NA|NA
CASSLGRQRSETQYF
TGTGCCAGCAGCTTAGGGAGACAGAGGTCCGAGACCCAGTACTTC
>TRBV27|TRBJ2-6|TRBD1|NA
CASSPETGVPGANVLTF
TGTGCCAGCAGTCCTGAGACAGGGGTCCCTGGGGCCAACGTCCTGACTTTC
>TRBV7-6|TRBJ1-6|TRBD1|NA
CASSLGGTGRNSPLHF
TGTGCCAGCAGCTTAGGCGGGACAGGTCGAAATTCACCCCTCCACTTT
>TRBV12-3/TRBV12-4|TRBJ1-4|TRBD1|few
CASSFGTGGKLFF
TGTGCCAGCAGTTTTGGGACAGGGGGGAAACTGTTTTTT
>TRBV7-2|TRBJ2-5|NA|few
CASSLVRGSETQYF
TGTGCCAGCAGCTTAGTTCGGGGGTCGGAGACCCAGTACTTC
>TRBV6-1|TRBJ1-2|NA|NA
CASSDPGSRLVVHGYTF
TGTGCCAGCAGTGACCCCGGGTCTCGCTTGGTTGTTCATGGCTACACCTTC
>TRBV5-1|TRBJ1-1|NA|NA
CASSSLRALNTEAFF
TGCGCCAGCAGCTCTCTCAGGGCATTGAACACTGAAGCTTTCTTT
>TRBV3-1/TRBV3-2|TRBJ1-1|NA|once
CASSQGGRRSTEAFF
TGTGCCAGCAGCCAGGGGGGACGCCGGAGCACTGAAGCTTTCTTT
>TRBV6-5|TRBJ1-2|NA|NA
CASGTSANYGYTF
TGTGCCAGCGGGACATCAGCTAACTATGGCTACACCTTC
>TRBV5-6|TRBJ2-7|NA|NA
CASRIEGGYEQYF
TGTGCCAGCAGAATCGAAGGGGGATACGAGCAGTACTTC
>TRBV3-1/TRBV3-2|TRBJ1-1|TRBD1|NA
CASSQLQGEGEAFF
TGTGCCAGCAGCCAATTACAGGGGGAGGGTGAAGCTTTCTTT
>TRBV15|TRBJ2-3|NA|once
CATSRGASTDTQYF
TGTGCCACCAGCCGGGGGGCTAGCACAGATACGCAGTATTTT
>TRBV3-1/TRBV3-2|TRBJ1-3|NA|NA
CASSQLSGGNTIYF
TGTGCCAGCAGCCAATTATCAGGGGGAAACACCATATATTTT
>TRBV28|TRBJ2-1|NA|NA
CASSNAGRASNEQFF
TGTGCCAGCAGTAATGCTGGGCGCGCGAGCAATGAGCAGTTCTTC
>TRBV28|TRBJ2-7|TRBD1|NA
CASSFWTGGNYEQYF
TGTGCCAGCAGTTTCTGGACAGGGGGCAACTACGAGCAGTACTTC
>TRBV27|TRBJ2-7|NA|NA
CASSSTGYNYEQYF
TGTGCCAGCAGTTCCACAGGCTACAACTACGAGCAGTACTTC
>TRBV6-2/TRBV6-3|TRBJ2-2|NA|NA
CASSLDRNTGELFF
TGTGCCAGCAGTCTTGACAGGAACACCGGGGAGCTGTTTTTT
>TRBV18|TRBJ1-2|NA|few
CASSPIGPVGDYGYTF
TGTGCCAGCTCACCCATCGGACCCGTCGGGGACTATGGCTACACCTTC
>TRBV5-1|TRBJ2-2|NA|few
CASGGDTGNTGELFF
TGCGCCAGCGGAGGGGATACAGGGAACACCGGGGAGCTGTTTTTT
>TRBV18|TRBJ2-1|TRBD1|NA
CASSPTGGISYNEQFF
TGTGCCAGCTCACCGACAGGGGGTATCTCCTACAATGAGCAGTTCTTC
>TRBV7-2|TRBJ2-5|TRBD2|NA
CASSFQDGRAETQYF
TGTGCCAGCAGCTTTCAGGACGGGAGGGCGGAGACCCAGTACTTC
>TRBV5-1|TRBJ1-5|NA|NA
CASSVGRDQPQHF
TGCGCCAGCAGCGTTGGGAGGGACCAGCCCCAGCATTTT
>TRBV2|TRBJ2-1|NA|NA
CASSDSGAIIGEQFF
TGTGCCAGCAGTGATTCTGGGGCTATCATAGGTGAGCAGTTCTTC
>TRBV14|TRBJ1-6|TRBD1|NA
CASSRQGQNYNSPLHF
TGTGCCAGCAGCCGACAGGGACAGAACTATAATTCACCCCTCCACTTT
>TRBV7-2|TRBJ1-2|NA|NA
CASSLFGEGARGYTF
TGTGCCAGCAGCCTTTTTGGCGAAGGGGCGCGGGGCTACACCTTC
>TRBV5-6|TRBJ1-4|TRBD1|NA
CASRDRGDRGKLFF
TGTGCCAGCAGGGACAGGGGGGATAGGGGCAAACTGTTTTTT
>TRBV19|TRBJ1-1|NA|NA
CASNRPQGNTEAFF
TGTGCCAGTAACCGACCTCAGGGGAACACTGAAGCTTTCTTT
>TRBV24-1|TRBJ1-6|TRBD1|NA
CATKRRTGMTPTSPLHF
TGTGCCACCAAAAGGCGGACAGGGATGACGCCTACTTCACCCCTCCACTTT
>TRBV4-3|TRBJ2-7|NA|NA
CASSQGAVRAYEQYF
TGCGCCAGCAGCCAAGGGGCAGTGAGGGCCTACGAGCAGTACTTC
>TRBV2|TRBJ2-3|NA|NA
CASSIRDTQYF
TGTGCCAGCAGTATCAGAGATACGCAGTATTTT
>TRBV7-2|TRBJ1-2|TRBD1|NA
CASSSQGQGASGYTF
TGTGCCAGCAGCTCCCAGGGGCAGGGGGCTTCTGGCTACACCTTC
>TRBV6-6|TRBJ1-2|NA|NA
CAGTQGGRGYTF
TGTGCCGGGACCCAAGGGGGACGTGGCTACACCTTC
>TRBV5-1|TRBJ2-3|TRBD1|NA
CASSSSGTGGLYTQYF
TGCGCCAGCAGCTCCTCCGGGACAGGGGGCTTGTATACGCAGTATTTT
>TRBV7-9|TRBJ1-3|NA|NA
CASSLAQITSGNTIYF
TGTGCCAGCAGCTTAGCGCAGATTACCTCTGGAAACACCATATATTTT
>TRBV4-1|TRBJ1-2|TRBD1|NA
CASSRLLTGDGYTF
TGCGCCAGCAGCCGACTACTGACAGGGGATGGCTACACCTTC
>TRBV5-1|TRBJ2-3|TRBD2|NA
CASSLGTSDDTQYF
TGCGCCAGCAGCTTGGGGACTAGCGACGATACGCAGTATTTT
>TRBV7-9|TRBJ2-2|TRBD1|NA
CASSVGQGYTGELFF
TGTGCCAGCAGCGTGGGACAGGGGTACACCGGGGAGCTGTTTTTT
>TRBV28|TRBJ1-2|NA|NA
CASSAPSGYTF
TGTGCCAGCAGCGCCCCGAGTGGCTACACCTTC
>TRBV6-5|TRBJ2-7|NA|NA
CASRSKGANEQYF
TGTGCCAGCAGGTCCAAGGGAGCGAACGAGCAGTACTTC
>TRBV30|TRBJ1-2|NA|few
CAWSPDYGYTF
TGTGCCTGGAGCCCCGACTATGGCTACACCTTC
>TRBV24-1|TRBJ1-4|NA|once
CATSDQANEKLFF
TGTGCCACCAGTGACCAGGCTAATGAAAAACTGTTTTTT
>TRBV18|TRBJ2-1|TRBD1|NA
CASSPNGQGANNEQFF
TGTGCCAGCTCACCCAACGGACAGGGGGCTAACAATGAGCAGTTCTTC
>TRBV5-6|TRBJ1-5|TRBD1|NA
CASSSMDRGHQPQHF
TGTGCCAGCAGCTCGATGGACAGGGGGCATCAGCCCCAGCATTTT
>TRBV20-1|TRBJ1-2|NA|NA
CSAREGYGYTF
TGCAGTGCTAGGGAGGGCTATGGCTACACCTTC